This entry lists 9 T cell receptor beta chains sequenced from one sample in a study of identical twins. TCRdb reprocessed the 5' RACE reads with MiXCR, giving one entry per CDR3 protein. In the table there are 470,000 or so distinct CDR3 sequences, around 24% of which are singletons. The same data also went into a second study, on T cells expressing NK-cell markers.

The specimen sequenced was CD4+ T cells sorted from blood. The source of these receptors is a woman aged 18-35 years in good health.

The CDR3 spells CSVTTGSSYEQYF. The CDR3 DNA is TGCAGCGTTACGACCGGGTCGTCCTACGAGCAGTACTTC. The V gene is TRBV29-1, the J gene TRBJ2-7; D remains unclear. This CDR3 has 13 amino acids. Germline V gene sequence: CDR1 SQVTM, CDR2 ANQGSEA. Trimming stripped 5 bases from V and 1 base from J, with 12 bases between.

The CDR3 bases are TGTGCCAGCAGTGAAGGGGACCGCTACGAGCAGTACTTC. This encodes CASSEGDRYEQYF. The rearrangement links TRBV25-1 to TRBJ2-7; tentatively, D is TRBD1 or TRBD2 (5 bases each). The germline V and J ends were trimmed by 2 bases and 3 bases, with 8 bases remaining between them. The germline gives CDR1 MGHDK, CDR2 SYGVNS. The CDR3 is made up of 13 amino acids.

This clonotype was seen only once. V usage is TRBV7-2 and J usage is TRBJ2-1; D is perhaps TRBD2 (5 bases). Deletions cut 3 bases from V and 2 bases from J, with 8 bases between. CDR1 and CDR2 (germline): SGHTA, FQGNSA. The CDR3 length is 14 residues. The CDR3 loop is CASSFARAYNEQFF. DNA for the CDR3: TGTGCCAGCAGCTTTGCGCGGGCCTACAATGAGCAGTTCTTC.

This clonotype has only a few counts. J is TRBJ1-2 and V is TRBV5-1; D uncertain. The CDR3 loop spans 14 amino acids. V lost 0 bases and J lost 4, with 10 bases in between. Germline-derived CDR1 and CDR2 are SGHRS and YFSETQ. The CDR3 bases are TGCGCCAGCAGCTTGGACCCCAGCTTCTATGGCTACACCTTC. Translation gives CASSLDPSFYGYTF.

The chain carries TRBV11-3 and TRBJ2-3; 8 positions match TRBD2. Losses at the gene ends were 4 bases for V and 4 bases for J; bases not matched to a gene: 10. Germline V gene sequence: CDR1 SGHNT, CDR2 YENEEA. The CDR3 is 16 residues long. The DNA of the CDR3 is TGTGCCAGCAGCTCCCTGAGCGGGGGAATGTCAGATACGCAGTATTTT. Its protein is CASSSLSGGMSDTQYF.

There are a few counts of this clonotype. J is TRBJ2-7 and V is TRBV27; TRBD2 matches 10 bases. V shed 5 bases and J 0 bases; nucleotides not matched to a gene: 10. The CDR3 is made up of 17 amino acids. Germline CDR1 is MNHEY and CDR2 is SMNVEV (reference sequence). Written as DNA, the CDR3 is TGTGCCAGCAGTCCTCGGACTAGCGGCACTTTCTCCTACGAGCAGTACTTC. Residues: CASSPRTSGTFSYEQYF.

In this sample, this clonotype turned up a few times. J is TRBJ2-1 and V is TRBV27; D tentatively reads TRBD1 or TRBD2 (5 bases each). V shed 6 bases and J shed 6 bases, with 21 bases lying between them. Germline V gene data show CDR1 as MNHEY and CDR2 as SMNVEV (reference sequence). CDR3 size: 16 residues. CDR3 nucleotide sequence: TGTGCCAGCAGCGATACAACCGGGACCCGAATCAATGAGCAGTTCTTC. Amino acid sequence: CASSDTTGTRINEQFF.

Concerning this clonotype: A junction boundary mismatches the germline segment, possibly from a read error. The chain joins TRBV3-1 to TRBJ1-2; TRBD1 agrees at 7 bases. CDR3 length: 14 amino acids. CDR1 LGHDT and CDR2 YNNKEL come from the germline V gene (reference sequence). CDR3 region: CTSSDRQGDYGYTF. CDR3 DNA sequence: TGTACCAGCAGCGACCGACAGGGCGACTATGGCTACACCTTC.

J is TRBJ1-5 and V is TRBV29-1, with a weak D call TRBD1 (5 bases). The CDR3 is made up of 12 amino acids. V was pared by 6 bases and J by 5 bases, with 11 bases between. Germline V gives CDR1 SQVTM, CDR2 ANQGSEA. This CDR3 is CSVGEGDQPQHF. The CDR3, as DNA: TGCAGCGTCGGGGAAGGGGATCAGCCCCAGCATTTT.